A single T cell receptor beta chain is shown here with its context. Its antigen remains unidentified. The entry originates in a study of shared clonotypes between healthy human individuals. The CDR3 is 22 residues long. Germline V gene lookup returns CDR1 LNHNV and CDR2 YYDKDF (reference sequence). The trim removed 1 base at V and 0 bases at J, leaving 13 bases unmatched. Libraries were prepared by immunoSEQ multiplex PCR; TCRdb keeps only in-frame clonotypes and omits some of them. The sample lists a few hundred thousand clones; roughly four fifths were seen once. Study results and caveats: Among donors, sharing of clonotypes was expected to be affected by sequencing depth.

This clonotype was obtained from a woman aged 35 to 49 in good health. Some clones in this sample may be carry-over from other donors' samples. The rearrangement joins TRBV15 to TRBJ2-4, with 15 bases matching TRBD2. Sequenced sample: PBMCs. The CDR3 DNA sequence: TGTGCCACCAGCAGAGTATTCCCGGGACTAGCGGGAGGCCCCGGAGCCAAAAACATTCAGTACTTC. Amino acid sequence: CATSRVFPGLAGGPGAKNIQYF.